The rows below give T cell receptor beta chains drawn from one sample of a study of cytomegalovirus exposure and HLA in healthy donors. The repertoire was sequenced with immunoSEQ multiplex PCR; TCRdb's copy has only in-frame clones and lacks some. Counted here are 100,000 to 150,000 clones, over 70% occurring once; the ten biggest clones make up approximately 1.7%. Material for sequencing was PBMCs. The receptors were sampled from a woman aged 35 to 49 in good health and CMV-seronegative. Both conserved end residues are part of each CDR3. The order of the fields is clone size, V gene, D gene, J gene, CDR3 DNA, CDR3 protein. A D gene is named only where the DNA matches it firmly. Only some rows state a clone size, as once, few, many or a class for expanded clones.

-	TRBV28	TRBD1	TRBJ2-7	TGTGCCAGCAGTGTGGGACAGGTAACCTACGAGCAGTACTTC	CASSVGQVTYEQYF
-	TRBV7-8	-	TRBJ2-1	TGTGCCAGCAGCTTAGCTCTCCAGGGAAAGTCCTACAATGAGCAGTTCTTC	CASSLALQGKSYNEQFF
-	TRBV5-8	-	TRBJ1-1	TGTGCCAGCAGCATTTGGGGGGTGAACACTGAAGCTTTCTTT	CASSIWGVNTEAFF
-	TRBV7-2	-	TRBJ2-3	TGTGCCAGCAGCTTAAACCCGGGGTCTAGCACAGATACGCAGTATTTT	CASSLNPGSSTDTQYF
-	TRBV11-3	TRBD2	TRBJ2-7	TGTGCCAGCGGGACTAGCGGGATCTCCGAGCAGTACTTC	CASGTSGISEQYF
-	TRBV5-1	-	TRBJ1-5	TGCGCCAGCAGAAATGAACCGGGTACTAATCAGCCCCAGCATTTT	CASRNEPGTNQPQHF
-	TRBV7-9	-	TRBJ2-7	TGTGCCAGCAGCTTTCTCGGCGCGGGCTACGACGAGCAGTACTTC	CASSFLGAGYDEQYF
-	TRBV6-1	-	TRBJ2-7	TGTGCCAGCAGTGAAGAGCCGGCGGCCTACGAGCAGTACTTC	CASSEEPAAYEQYF
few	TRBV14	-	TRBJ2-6	TGTGCCAGCAGCCAAGAAGATGGGTCCAGGATCTCTGGGGCCAACGTCCTGACTTTC	CASSQEDGSRISGANVLTF
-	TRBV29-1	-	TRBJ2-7	TGCAGCGTCTTAGATAGCCACTACGAGCAGTACTTC	CSVLDSHYEQYF
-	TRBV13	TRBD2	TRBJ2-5	TGTGCCAGCAGCCCCCAGGCGGGGGGGCAGCAAGAGACCCAGTACTTC	CASSPQAGGQQETQYF
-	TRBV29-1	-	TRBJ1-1	TGCAGCGTTGGTTTTGGGCTTGAAGCTTTCTTT	CSVGFGLEAFF
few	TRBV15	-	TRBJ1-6	TGTGCCACCAGCAGAGACAGCTCCTATAATTCACCCCTCCACTTT	CATSRDSSYNSPLHF
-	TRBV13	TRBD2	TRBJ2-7	TGTGCCAGCAGGAATACCGGGCTAGCGGGAGTGAGGCAGTACTTC	CASRNTGLAGVRQYF
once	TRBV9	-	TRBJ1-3	TGTGCCAGTCACGGGGGAGCTGGAAACACCATATATTTT	CASHGGAGNTIYF
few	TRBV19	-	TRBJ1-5	TGTGCCAGTAGATCCACTGGCGGGGGAGCCAGACAGCCCCAGCATTTT	CASRSTGGGARQPQHF
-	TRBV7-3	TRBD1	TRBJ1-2	TGTGCCAGCAGCACCGGGACAGGGTATGGCTACACCTTC	CASSTGTGYGYTF
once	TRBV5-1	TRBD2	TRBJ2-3	TGCGCCAGCAGCTCGGAGGGACTAGCTACGCAGTATTTT	CASSSEGLATQYF
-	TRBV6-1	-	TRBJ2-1	TGTGCCAGCAGTGATAGGGAGTACAATGAGCAGTTCTTC	CASSDREYNEQFF
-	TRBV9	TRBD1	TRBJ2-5	TGTGCCAGCAGCGTAGCGGGACAGAAAGAGACCCAGTACTTC	CASSVAGQKETQYF
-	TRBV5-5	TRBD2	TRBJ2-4	TGTGCCAGCAGCTTAACTAGCGGGTCCGGGGGCATTCAGTACTTC	CASSLTSGSGGIQYF
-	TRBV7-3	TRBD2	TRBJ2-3	TGTGCCAGCAGCCCAGGACTAGCGGGAGTCGCAGATACGCAGTATTTT	CASSPGLAGVADTQYF
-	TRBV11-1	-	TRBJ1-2	TGTGCCAGCAGCCCCGGCGGAGACTATGGCTACACCTTC	CASSPGGDYGYTF
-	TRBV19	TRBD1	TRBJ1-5	TGTGCCAGCGCCGGGACAGGGATAGGAGGCAACAATCAGCCCCAGCATTTT	CASAGTGIGGNNQPQHF
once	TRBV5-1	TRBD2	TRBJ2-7	TGCGCCAGCAGCTTGGTCGCTAGCGGGGGCTCACCCTACGAGCAGTACTTC	CASSLVASGGSPYEQYF
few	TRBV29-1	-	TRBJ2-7	TGCAGCGTTGAAGATTATCGGGGGGCAGGGGAGCAGTACTTC	CSVEDYRGAGEQYF
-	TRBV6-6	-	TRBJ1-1	TGTGCCAGCAGTTACGGGGCCGGTGTTAACACTGAAGCTTTCTTT	CASSYGAGVNTEAFF
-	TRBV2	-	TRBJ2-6	TGTGCCAGCAATTGGGGCTCTGGGGCCAACGGCCTGACTTTC	CASNWGSGANGLTF
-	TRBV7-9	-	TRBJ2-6	TGTTCCAGCAGACCGACAGGCTCTGGGGCCAACGTCCTGACTTTC	CSSRPTGSGANVLTF
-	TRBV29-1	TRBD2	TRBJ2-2	TGCAGCGTGGCGTTGGGGGGAGCGGGAGGGAAAAGATCCGGGGAGCTGTTTTTT	CSVALGGAGGKRSGELFF
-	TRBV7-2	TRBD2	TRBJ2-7	TGTGCCAGCAGCCCCCGAGGGGCTAGCGGGGGGAGCTCCTACGAGCAGTACTTC	CASSPRGASGGSSYEQYF
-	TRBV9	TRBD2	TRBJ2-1	TGTGCCAGCAGCCCCCATCAAGGGGGGACTAGTGGTTATGAGCAGTTCTTC	CASSPHQGGTSGYEQFF
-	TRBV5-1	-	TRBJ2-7	TGCGCCAGCAGCACTGAACCGACAGGTAGCTCCTACGAGCAGTACTTC	CASSTEPTGSSYEQYF
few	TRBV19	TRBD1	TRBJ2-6	TGTGCCAGTGGTGCAGGGGGCCCGTCTGGGGCCAACGGCCTGACTTTC	CASGAGGPSGANGLTF
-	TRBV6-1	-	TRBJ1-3	TGTGCCAGCAGTGAAACAAGAAACACCATATATTTT	CASSETRNTIYF
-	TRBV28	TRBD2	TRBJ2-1	TGTGCCAGCAGCCCGGGACTAGCGGGAGTCGGTGAGCAGTTCTTC	CASSPGLAGVGEQFF
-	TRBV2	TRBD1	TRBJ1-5	TGTGCCAGCAGCGATGGACAGGGGGACAATCAGCCCCAGCATTTT	CASSDGQGDNQPQHF
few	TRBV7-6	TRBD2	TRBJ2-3	TGTGCCAGCGGCACGTACGCGGGGGGGAGGGGGAGGACAGATACGCAGTATTTT	CASGTYAGGRGRTDTQYF
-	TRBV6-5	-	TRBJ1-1	TGTGCCAGCACCCTGGGGGGAGAAGCTTTCTTT	CASTLGGEAFF
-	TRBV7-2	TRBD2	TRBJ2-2	TGTGCCAGCAGCGGGGGGACTAGCGGGACGGTCGGGGAGCTGTTTTTT	CASSGGTSGTVGELFF
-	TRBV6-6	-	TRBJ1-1	TGTGCCAGCAGTATTCTACTGAACACTGAAGCTTTCTTT	CASSILLNTEAFF
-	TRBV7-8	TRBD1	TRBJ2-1	TGTGCCAGCCGGGACAGTTGGGCGTCAATGGGGGAGTTCTTC	CASRDSWASMGEFF
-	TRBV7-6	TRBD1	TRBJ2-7	TGTGCCAGCAGCTTAGTGCCACCCGGACAGGGATCCTACGAGCAGTACTTC	CASSLVPPGQGSYEQYF
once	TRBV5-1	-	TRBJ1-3	TGCGCCAGCAGCCTACAGGGTGCAAACACCATATATTTT	CASSLQGANTIYF